Listed below are T cell receptor beta chains from one sample, sequenced in a study of blood T cell repertoires in COVID-19. The assay was immunoSEQ multiplex PCR, and TCRdb's table has in-frame clones only and misses some. This table holds approximately 270,000 clones, approximately 88% found once. Specimen: peripheral blood. The receptors here all came from a man aged 45 to 65 with acute or convalescent COVID-19. Each CDR3 is given without its conserved first and last residue.

CDR3aa: ASSLNTYTDTQY; v_gene: TRBV7-9; len: 12
CDR3aa: ASSLSSVNEQF; v_gene: TRBV3-1/TRBV3-2; len: 11
CDR3aa: ASSLGGWDEAF; v_gene: TRBV5-1; len: 11
CDR3aa: ATSRDGTGEKLF; v_gene: TRBV15; len: 12
CDR3aa: ASSLGRGSPLH; v_gene: TRBV27; len: 11
CDR3aa: ASNPGTGLYEQY; v_gene: TRBV2; len: 12
CDR3aa: SASVSENQPQH; v_gene: TRBV20-1; len: 11
CDR3aa: ASSFEANSRGYT; v_gene: TRBV5-6; len: 12
CDR3aa: ASSQSGQAVGELF; v_gene: TRBV4-2; len: 13
CDR3aa: ASSLASSGGFEQY; v_gene: TRBV7-7; len: 13
CDR3aa: ASIPRGTANTGELF; v_gene: TRBV19; len: 14
CDR3aa: ASSQEGSLVYEQY; v_gene: TRBV14; len: 13
CDR3aa: ASSTGQTAPLH; v_gene: TRBV9; len: 11
CDR3aa: ASRKAVLAGHQETQY; v_gene: TRBV2; len: 15
CDR3aa: ASTQQGGETQY; v_gene: TRBV5-6; len: 11
CDR3aa: ASRGWGDEKLF; v_gene: TRBV25-1; len: 11
CDR3aa: ASSYGPPGGYGYT; v_gene: TRBV6-5; len: 13
CDR3aa: ASTRWTGNNQPQH; v_gene: TRBV6-5; len: 13
CDR3aa: ATSTHRGWTDTEAF; v_gene: TRBV15; len: 14
CDR3aa: ASKAGGPHTGELF; v_gene: TRBV6-5; len: 13
CDR3aa: ASSRGRGQPQH; v_gene: TRBV7-9; len: 11
CDR3aa: ASTGGLNSPYEQY; v_gene: TRBV7-3; len: 13
CDR3aa: ASTSSSVFSYEQY; v_gene: TRBV5-6; len: 13
CDR3aa: ASTLDRAEGYT; v_gene: TRBV9; len: 11
CDR3aa: ASSLARQGYEQY; v_gene: TRBV7-6; len: 12
CDR3aa: ASSDSGGSTDTQY; v_gene: TRBV6-5; len: 13